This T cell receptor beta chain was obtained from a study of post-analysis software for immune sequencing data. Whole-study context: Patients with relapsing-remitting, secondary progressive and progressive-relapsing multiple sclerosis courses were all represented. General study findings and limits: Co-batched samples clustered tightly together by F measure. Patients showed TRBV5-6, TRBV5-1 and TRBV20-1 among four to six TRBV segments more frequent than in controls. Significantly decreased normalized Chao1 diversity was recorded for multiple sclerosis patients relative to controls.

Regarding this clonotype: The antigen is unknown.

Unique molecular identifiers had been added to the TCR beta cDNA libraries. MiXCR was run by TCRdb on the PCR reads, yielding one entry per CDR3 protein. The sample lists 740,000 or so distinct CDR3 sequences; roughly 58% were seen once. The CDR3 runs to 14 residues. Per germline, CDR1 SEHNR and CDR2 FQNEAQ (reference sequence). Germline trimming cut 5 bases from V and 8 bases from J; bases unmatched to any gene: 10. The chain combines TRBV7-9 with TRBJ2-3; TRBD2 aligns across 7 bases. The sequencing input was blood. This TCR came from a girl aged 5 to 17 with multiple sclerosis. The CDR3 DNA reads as TGTGCCAGCAGCCCCGTGCGGGGGAGGGGTACGCAGTATTTT. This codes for CASSPVRGRGTQYF.